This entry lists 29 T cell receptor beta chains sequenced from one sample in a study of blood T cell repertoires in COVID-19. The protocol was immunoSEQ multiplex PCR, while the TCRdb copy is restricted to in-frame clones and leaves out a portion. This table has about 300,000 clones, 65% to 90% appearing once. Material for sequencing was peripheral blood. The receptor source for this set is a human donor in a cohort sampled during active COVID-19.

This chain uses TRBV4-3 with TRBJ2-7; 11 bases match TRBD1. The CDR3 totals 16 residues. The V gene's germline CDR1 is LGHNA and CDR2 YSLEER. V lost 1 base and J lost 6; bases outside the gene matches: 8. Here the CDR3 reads CASSQGTGGALPEQYF. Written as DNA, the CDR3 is TGCGCCAGCAGCCAAGGGACAGGGGGCGCTTTACCCGAGCAGTACTTC.

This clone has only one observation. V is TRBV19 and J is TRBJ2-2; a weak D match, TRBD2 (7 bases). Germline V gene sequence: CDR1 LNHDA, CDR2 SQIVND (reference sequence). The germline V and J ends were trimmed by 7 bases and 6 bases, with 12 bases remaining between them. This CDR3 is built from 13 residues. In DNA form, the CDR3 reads TGTGCCAGTACGGGGGCGGGGGCCGGGGAGCTGTTTTTT. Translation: CASTGAGAGELFF.

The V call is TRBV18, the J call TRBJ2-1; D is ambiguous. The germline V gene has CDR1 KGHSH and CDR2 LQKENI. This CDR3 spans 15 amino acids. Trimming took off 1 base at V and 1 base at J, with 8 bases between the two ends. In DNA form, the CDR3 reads TGTGCCAGCTCACCACGAGCAGGTTCCTACAATGAGCAGTTCTTC. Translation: CASSPRAGSYNEQFF.

This CDR3 is CASSPLRDSAEKLFF. DNA of the CDR3: TGTGCCAGCTCACCACTTAGAGACAGCGCAGAAAAACTGTTTTTT. This sequence joins TRBV18 and TRBJ1-4, with D possibly matching TRBD1 (5 bases). V was clipped by 1 base and J by 8 bases, with 14 bases between them. Germline CDR1 reads KGHSH; CDR2 reads LQKENI. This CDR3 comprises 15 residues.

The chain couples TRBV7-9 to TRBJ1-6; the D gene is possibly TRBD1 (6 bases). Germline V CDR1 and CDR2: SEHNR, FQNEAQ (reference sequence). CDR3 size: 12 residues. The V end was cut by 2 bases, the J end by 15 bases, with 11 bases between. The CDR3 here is CASSLWGPGLHF. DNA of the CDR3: TGTGCCAGCAGCTTATGGGGGCCTGGCCTCCACTTT.

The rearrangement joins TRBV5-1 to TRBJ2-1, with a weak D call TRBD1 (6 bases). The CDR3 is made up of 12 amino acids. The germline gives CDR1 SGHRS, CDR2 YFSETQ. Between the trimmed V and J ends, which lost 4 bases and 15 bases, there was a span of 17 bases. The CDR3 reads CASSPEGVLSFF. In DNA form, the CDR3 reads TGCGCCAGCAGCCCCGAGGGGGTCCTCTCGTTCTTC.

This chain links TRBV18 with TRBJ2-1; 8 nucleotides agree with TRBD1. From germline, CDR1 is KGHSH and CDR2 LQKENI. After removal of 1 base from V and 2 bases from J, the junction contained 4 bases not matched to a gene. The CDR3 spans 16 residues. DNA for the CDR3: TGTGCCAGCTCACCACTCAAGACAGGGGCCTACAATGAGCAGTTCTTC. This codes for CASSPLKTGAYNEQFF.

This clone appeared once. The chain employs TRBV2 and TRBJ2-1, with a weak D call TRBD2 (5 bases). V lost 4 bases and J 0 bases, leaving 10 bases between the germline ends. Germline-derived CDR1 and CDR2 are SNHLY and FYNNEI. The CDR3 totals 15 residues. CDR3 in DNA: TGTGCCAGCAGTGTAGACTATTCCTCCTACAATGAGCAGTTCTTC. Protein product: CASSVDYSSYNEQFF.

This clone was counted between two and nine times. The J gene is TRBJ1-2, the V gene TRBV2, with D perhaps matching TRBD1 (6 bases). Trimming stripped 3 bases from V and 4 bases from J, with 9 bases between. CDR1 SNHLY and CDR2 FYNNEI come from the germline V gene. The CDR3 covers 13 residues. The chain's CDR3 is CASSDQGTYGYTF. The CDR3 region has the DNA TGTGCCAGCAGTGATCAGGGGACCTATGGCTACACCTTC.

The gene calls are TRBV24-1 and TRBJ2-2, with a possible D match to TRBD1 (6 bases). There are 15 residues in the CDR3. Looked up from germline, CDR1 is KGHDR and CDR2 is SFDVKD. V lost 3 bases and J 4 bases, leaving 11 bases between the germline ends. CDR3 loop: CATSDPRTATGELFF. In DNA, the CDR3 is TGTGCCACCAGTGATCCCAGGACAGCCACCGGGGAGCTGTTTTTT.

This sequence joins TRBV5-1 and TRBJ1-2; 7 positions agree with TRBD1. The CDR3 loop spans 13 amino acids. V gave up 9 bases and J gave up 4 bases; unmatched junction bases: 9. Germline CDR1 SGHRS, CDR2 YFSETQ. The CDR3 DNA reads TGCGCCACCAGGGACAGTGAATCCTATGGCTACACCTTC. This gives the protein CATRDSESYGYTF. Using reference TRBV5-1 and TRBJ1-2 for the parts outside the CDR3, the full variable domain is KAGVTQTPRYLIKTRGQQVTLSCSPISGHRSVSWYQQTPGQGLQFLFEYFSETQRNKGNFPGRFSGRQFSNSRSEMNVSTLELGDSALYLCATRDSESYGYTFGSGTRLTVV.

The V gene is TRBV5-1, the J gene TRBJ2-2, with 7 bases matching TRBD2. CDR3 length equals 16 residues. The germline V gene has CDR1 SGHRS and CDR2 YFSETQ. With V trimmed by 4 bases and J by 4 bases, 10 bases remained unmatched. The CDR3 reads CASSPRSSGTTGELFF. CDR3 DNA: TGCGCCAGCAGCCCACGATCTAGCGGTACCACCGGGGAGCTGTTTTTT. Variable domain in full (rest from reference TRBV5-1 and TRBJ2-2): KAGVTQTPRYLIKTRGQQVTLSCSPISGHRSVSWYQQTPGQGLQFLFEYFSETQRNKGNFPGRFSGRQFSNSRSEMNVSTLELGDSALYLCASSPRSSGTTGELFFGEGSRLTVL.

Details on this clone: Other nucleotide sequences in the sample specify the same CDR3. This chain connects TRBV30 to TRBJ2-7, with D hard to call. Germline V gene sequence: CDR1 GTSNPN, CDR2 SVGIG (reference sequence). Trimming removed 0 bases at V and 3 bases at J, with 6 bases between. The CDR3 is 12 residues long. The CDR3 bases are TGTGCCTGGAGTGTTGGCGGCTACGAGCAGTACTTC. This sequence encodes CAWSVGGYEQYF. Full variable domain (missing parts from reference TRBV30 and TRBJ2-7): SQTIHQWPATLVQPVGSPLSLECTVEGTSNPNLYWYRQAAGRGLQLLFYSVGIGQISSEVPQNLSASRPQDRQFILSSKKLLLSDSGFYLCAWSVGGYEQYFGPGTRLTVT.

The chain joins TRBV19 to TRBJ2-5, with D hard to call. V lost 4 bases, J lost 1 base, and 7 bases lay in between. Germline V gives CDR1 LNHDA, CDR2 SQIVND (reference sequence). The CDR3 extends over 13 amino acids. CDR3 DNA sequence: TGTGCCAGTAGTAGTGGGCCCCAAGAGACCCAGTACTTC. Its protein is CASSSGPQETQYF.

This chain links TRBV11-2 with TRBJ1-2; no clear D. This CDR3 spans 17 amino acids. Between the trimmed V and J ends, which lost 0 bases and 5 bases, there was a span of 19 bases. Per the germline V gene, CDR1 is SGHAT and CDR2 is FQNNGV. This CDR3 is CASSLDGPTQIVYGYTF. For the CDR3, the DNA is TGTGCCAGCAGCTTAGATGGCCCAACACAGATTGTATATGGCTACACCTTC.

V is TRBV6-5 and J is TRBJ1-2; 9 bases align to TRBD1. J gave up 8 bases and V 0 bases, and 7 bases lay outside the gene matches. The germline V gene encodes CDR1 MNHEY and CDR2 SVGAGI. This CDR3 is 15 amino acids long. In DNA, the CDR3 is TGTGCCAGCAGTTACTCGGGCACAGGGGGCGACGGCTACACCTTC. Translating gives CASSYSGTGGDGYTF.

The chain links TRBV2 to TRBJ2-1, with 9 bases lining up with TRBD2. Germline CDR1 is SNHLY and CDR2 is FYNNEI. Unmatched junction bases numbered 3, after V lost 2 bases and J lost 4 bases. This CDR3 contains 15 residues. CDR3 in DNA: TGTGCCAGCAGTGAAATGGGACTAGCTTACAATGAGCAGTTCTTC. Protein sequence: CASSEMGLAYNEQFF.

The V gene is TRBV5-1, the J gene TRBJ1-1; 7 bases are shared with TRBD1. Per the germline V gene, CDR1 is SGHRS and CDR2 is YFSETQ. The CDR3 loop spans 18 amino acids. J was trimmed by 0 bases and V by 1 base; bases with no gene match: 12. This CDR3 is CASSLPSGQTLMNTEAFF. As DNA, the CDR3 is TGCGCCAGCAGCTTGCCGTCGGGACAGACACTCATGAACACTGAAGCTTTCTTT.

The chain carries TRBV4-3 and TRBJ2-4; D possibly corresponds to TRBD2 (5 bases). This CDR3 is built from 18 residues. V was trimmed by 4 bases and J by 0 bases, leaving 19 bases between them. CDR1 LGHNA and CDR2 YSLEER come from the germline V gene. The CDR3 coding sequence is TGCGCCAGCAGCCGGGATATGAGTCGGGGATTAGCCAAAAACATTCAGTACTTC. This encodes CASSRDMSRGLAKNIQYF.

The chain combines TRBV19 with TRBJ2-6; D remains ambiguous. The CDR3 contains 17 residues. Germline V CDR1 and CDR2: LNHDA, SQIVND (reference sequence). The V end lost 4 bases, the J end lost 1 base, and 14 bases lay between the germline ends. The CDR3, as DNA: TGTGCCAGTAGTACGAGAAGATCGCCGTCTGGGGCCAACGTCCTGACTTTC. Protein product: CASSTRRSPSGANVLTF.

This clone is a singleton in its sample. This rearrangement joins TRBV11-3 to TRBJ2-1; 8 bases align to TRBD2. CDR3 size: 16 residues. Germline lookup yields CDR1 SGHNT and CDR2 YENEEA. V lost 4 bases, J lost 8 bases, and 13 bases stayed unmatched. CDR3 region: CASSSRLAMRHDEQFF. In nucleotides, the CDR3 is TGTGCCAGCAGCTCCAGACTAGCGATGAGACACGATGAGCAGTTCTTC.

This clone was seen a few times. This chain's CDR3 is CASSSLQGAYEQYF. The DNA of the CDR3 is TGTGCCAGCAGCTCATTGCAGGGGGCCTACGAGCAGTACTTC. V usage is TRBV5-6 and J usage is TRBJ2-7; 7 positions agree with TRBD1. Unmatched junction bases numbered 5, after V lost 3 bases and J lost 2 bases. The CDR3 contains 14 residues. Germline values: CDR1 SGHDT, CDR2 YYEEEE.

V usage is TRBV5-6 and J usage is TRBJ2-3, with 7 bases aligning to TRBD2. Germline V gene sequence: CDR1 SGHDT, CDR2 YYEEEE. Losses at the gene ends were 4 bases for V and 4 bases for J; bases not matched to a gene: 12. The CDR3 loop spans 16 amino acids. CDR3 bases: TGTGCCAGCAGCCCCTTGGGGGGGGACTTCTCAGATACGCAGTATTTT. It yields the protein CASSPLGGDFSDTQYF.

The DNA of the CDR3 is TGCGCCAGCGCTCTGCACGTTGGAAGCGGGTACAATGAGCAGTTCTTC. It is translated as CASALHVGSGYNEQFF. The V call is TRBV5-1, the J call TRBJ2-1; a possible D gene is TRBD2 (6 bases). The V and J ends lost 7 bases and 4 bases respectively, with 21 bases between them. The germline CDR1 and CDR2 sequences are SGHRS and YFSETQ. The CDR3 has 16 amino acids.

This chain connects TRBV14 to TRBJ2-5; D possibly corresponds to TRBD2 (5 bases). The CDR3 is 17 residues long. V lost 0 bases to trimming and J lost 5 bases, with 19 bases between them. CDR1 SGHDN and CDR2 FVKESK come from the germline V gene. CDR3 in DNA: TGTGCCAGCAGCCAAGATAACGGAGACCTCCGAGGGGAGACCCAGTACTTC. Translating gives CASSQDNGDLRGETQYF.

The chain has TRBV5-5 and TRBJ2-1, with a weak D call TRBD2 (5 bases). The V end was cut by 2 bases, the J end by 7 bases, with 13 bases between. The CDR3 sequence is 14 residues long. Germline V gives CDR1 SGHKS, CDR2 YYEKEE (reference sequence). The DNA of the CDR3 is TGTGCCAGCAGCTTTAGACCACCGGGGAATGAGCAGTTCTTC. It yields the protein CASSFRPPGNEQFF.

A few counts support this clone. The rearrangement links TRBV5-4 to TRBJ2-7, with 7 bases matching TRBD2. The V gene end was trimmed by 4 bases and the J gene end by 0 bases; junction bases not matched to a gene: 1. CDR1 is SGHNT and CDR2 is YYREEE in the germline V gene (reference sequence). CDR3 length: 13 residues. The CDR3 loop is CASSRDYSYEQYF. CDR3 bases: TGTGCCAGCAGCCGGGACTACTCCTACGAGCAGTACTTC. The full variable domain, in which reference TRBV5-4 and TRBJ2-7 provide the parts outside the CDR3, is ETGVTQSPTHLIKTRGQQVTLRCSSQSGHNTVSWYQQALGQGPQFIFQYYREEENGRGNFPPRFSGLQFPNYSSELNVNALELDDSALYLCASSRDYSYEQYFGPGTRLTVT.

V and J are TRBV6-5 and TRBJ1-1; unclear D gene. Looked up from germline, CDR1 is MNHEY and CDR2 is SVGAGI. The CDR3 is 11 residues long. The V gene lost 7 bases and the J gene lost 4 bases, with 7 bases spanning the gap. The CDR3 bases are TGTGCCAGCACATCGAGCACTGAAGCTTTCTTT. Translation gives CASTSSTEAFF.

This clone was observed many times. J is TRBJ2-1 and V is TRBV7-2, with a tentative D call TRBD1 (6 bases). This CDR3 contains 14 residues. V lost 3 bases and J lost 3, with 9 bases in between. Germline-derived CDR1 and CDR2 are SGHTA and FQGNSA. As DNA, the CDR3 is TGTGCCAGCAGCTTTAACAGGGTCTACAATGAGCAGTTCTTC. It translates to CASSFNRVYNEQFF.